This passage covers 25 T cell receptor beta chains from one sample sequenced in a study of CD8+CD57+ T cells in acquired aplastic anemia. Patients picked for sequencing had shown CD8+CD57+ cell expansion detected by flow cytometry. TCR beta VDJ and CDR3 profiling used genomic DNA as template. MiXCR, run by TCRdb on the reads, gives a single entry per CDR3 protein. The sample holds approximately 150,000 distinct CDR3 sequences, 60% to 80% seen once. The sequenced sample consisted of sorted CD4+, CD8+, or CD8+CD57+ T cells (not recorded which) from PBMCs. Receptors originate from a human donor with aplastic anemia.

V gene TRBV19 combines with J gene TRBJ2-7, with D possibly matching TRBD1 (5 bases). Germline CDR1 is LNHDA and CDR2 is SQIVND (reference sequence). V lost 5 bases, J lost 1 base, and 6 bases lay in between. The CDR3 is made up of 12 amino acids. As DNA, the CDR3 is TGTGCCAGTAGTCCAGGGTCCTACGAGCAGTACTTC. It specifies CASSPGSYEQYF. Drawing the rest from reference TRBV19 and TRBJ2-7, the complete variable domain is DGGITQSPKYLFRKEGQNVTLSCEQNLNHDAMYWYRQDPGQGLRLIYYSQIVNDFQKGDIAEGYSVSREKKESFPLTVTSAQKNPTAFYLCASSPGSYEQYFGPGTRLTVT.

CDR3 in amino acids: CATSTIGTVADTQYF. CDR3 coding DNA: TGTGCCACCAGCACCATCGGGACAGTCGCAGATACGCAGTATTTT. The chain uses TRBV15 and TRBJ2-3; 7 nucleotides agree with TRBD1. Unmatched junction bases numbered 8, after V lost 4 bases and J lost 4 bases. Germline CDR1 is LNHNV and CDR2 is YYDKDF (reference sequence). The CDR3 is 15 residues long.

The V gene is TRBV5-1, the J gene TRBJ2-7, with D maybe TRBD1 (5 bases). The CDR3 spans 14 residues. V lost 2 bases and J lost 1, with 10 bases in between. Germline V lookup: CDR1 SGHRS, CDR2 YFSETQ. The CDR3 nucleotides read TGCGCCAGCAGCTTCTCCGCAGGGTCCTACGAGCAGTACTTC. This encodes CASSFSAGSYEQYF.

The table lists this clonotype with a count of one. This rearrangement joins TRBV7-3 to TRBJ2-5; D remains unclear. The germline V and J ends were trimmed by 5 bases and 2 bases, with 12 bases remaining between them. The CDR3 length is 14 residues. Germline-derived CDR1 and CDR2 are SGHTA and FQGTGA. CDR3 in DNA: TGTGCCAGCAGCCCCTCTATGCCACAAGAGACCCAGTACTTC. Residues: CASSPSMPQETQYF.

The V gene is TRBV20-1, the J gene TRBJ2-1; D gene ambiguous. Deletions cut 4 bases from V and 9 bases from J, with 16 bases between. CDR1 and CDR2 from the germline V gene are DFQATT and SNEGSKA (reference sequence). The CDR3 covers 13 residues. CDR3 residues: CSANQARGSEQFF. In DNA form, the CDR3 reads TGCAGTGCTAACCAGGCGAGAGGCAGTGAGCAGTTCTTC.

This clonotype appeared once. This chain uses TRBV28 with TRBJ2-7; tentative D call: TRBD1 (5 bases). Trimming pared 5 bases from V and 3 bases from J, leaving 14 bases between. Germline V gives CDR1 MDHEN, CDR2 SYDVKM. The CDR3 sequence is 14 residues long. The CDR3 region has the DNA TGTGCCAGCAGTGCCAGGGTTTCGAACTACGAGCAGTACTTC. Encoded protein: CASSARVSNYEQYF. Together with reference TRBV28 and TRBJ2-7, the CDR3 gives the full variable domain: DVKVTQSSRYLVKRTGEKVFLECVQDMDHENMFWYRQDPGLGLRLIYFSYDVKMKEKGDIPEGYSVSREKKERFSLILESASTNQTSMYLCASSARVSNYEQYFGPGTRLTVT.

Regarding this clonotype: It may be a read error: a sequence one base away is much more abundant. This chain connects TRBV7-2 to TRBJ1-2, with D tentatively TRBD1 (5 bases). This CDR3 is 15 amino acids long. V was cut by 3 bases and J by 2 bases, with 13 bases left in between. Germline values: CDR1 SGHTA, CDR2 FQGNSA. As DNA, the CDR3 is TGTGCCAGCAGCTTGAGGGGACGGGGAAACTATGGCTACACCTTC. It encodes CASSLRGRGNYGYTF.

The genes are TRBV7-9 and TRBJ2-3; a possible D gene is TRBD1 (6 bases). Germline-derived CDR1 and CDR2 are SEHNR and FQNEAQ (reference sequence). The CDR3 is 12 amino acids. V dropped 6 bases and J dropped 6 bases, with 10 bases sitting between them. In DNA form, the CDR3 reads TGTGCCAGCAGACCTACAGGGGATACGCAGTATTTT. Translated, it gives CASRPTGDTQYF.

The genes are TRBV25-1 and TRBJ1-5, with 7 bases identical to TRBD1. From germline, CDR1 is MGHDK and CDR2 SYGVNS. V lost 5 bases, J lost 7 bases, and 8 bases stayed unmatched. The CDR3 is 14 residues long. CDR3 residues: CASSPRQGGQPQHF. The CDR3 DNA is TGTGCCAGCAGTCCTCGACAGGGAGGCCAGCCCCAGCATTTT.

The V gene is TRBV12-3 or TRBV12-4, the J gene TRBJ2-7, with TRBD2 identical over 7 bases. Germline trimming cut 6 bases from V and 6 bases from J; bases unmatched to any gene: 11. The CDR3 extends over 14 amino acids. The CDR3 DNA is TGTGCCAGCAGGCGGACCGGGACTATGAGCGAGCAGTACTTC. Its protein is CASRRTGTMSEQYF.

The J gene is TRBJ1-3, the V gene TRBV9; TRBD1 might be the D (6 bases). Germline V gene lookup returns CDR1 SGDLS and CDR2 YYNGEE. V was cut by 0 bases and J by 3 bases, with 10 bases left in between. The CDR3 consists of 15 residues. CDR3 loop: CASSVDRAGGNTIYF. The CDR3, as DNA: TGTGCCAGCAGCGTAGACAGGGCTGGTGGAAACACCATATATTTT.

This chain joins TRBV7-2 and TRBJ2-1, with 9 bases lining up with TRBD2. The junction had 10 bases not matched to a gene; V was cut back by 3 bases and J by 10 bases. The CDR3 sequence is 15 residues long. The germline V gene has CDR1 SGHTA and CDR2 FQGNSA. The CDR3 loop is CASSLPAGGLWEQFF. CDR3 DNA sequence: TGTGCCAGCAGCTTGCCAGCGGGGGGTTTGTGGGAGCAGTTCTTC.

The CDR3 loop is CASSLDWGRNTEAFF. Here the CDR3 DNA reads TGCGCCAGCAGCTTGGATTGGGGGCGAAACACTGAAGCTTTCTTT. The chain carries TRBV5-1 and TRBJ1-1; perhaps TRBD1 as D (6 bases). The CDR3 is made up of 15 amino acids. Trimming took 0 bases from V and 2 from J, leaving 11 bases between them. CDR1 SGHRS and CDR2 YFSETQ come from the germline V gene.

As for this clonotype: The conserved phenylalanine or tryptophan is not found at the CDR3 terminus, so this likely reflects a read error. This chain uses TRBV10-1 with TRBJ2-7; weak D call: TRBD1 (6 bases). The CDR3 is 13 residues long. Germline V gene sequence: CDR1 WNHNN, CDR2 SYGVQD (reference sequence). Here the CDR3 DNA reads TGCGCCAACAGTGGGGGACATTCCTACGAGCAGTACTCC. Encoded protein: CANSGGHSYEQYS.

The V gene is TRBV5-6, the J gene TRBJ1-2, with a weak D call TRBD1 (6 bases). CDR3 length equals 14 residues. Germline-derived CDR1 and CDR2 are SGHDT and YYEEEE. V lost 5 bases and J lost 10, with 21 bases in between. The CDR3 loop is CASRHPRGFNAYTF. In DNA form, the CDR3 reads TGTGCCAGCAGGCACCCTAGGGGGTTCAATGCCTACACCTTC.

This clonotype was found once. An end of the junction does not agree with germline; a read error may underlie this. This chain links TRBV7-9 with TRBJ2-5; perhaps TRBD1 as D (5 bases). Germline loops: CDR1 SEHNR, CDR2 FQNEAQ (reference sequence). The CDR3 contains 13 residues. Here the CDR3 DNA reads TGTACCAGCAGCTTATCAGGGTGGGAGACCCAGTACTTC. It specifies CTSSLSGWETQYF.

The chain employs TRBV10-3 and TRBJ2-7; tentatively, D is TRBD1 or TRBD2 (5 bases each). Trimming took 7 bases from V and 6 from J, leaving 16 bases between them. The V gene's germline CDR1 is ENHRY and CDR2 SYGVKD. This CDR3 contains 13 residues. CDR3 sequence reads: CAITGTGATEQYF. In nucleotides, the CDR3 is TGTGCCATCACGGGGACCGGGGCCACCGAGCAGTACTTC.

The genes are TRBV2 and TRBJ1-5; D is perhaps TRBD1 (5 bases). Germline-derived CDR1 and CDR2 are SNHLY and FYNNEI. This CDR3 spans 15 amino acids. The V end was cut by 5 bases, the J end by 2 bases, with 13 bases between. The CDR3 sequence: CASSSSQAGNQPQHF. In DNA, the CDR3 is TGTGCCAGCAGTTCCTCACAGGCGGGCAATCAGCCCCAGCATTTT.

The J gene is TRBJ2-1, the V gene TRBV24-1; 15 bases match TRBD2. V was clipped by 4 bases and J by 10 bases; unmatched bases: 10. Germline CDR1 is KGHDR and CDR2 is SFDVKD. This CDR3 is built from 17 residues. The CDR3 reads CATSETGTSGRRGEQFF. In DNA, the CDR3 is TGTGCCACCAGTGAAACCGGGACTAGCGGGAGGAGGGGCGAGCAGTTCTTC.

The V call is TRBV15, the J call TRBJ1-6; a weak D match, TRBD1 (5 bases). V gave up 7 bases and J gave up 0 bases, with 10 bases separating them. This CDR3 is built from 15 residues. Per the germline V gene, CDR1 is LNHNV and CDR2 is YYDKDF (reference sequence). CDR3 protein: CATKAGSSYNSPLHF. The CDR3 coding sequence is TGTGCCACCAAAGCAGGGAGCTCCTATAATTCACCCCTCCACTTT.

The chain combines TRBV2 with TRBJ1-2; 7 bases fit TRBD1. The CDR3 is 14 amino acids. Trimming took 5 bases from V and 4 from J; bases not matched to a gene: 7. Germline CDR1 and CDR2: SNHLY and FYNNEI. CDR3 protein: CASSTGQAIYGYTF. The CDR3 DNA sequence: TGTGCCAGCAGTACCGGACAGGCTATCTATGGCTACACCTTC.

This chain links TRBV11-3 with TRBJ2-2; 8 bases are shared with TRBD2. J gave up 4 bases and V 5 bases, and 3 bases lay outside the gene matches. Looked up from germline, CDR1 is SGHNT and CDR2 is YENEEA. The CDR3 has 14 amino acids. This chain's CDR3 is CASSLGLGTGELFF. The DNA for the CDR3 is TGTGCCAGCAGCCTGGGACTAGGCACCGGGGAGCTGTTTTTT.

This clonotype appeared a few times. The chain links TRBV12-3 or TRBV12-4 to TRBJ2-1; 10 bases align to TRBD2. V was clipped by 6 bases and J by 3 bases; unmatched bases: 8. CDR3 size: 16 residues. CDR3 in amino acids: CASSSLGLAVYNEQFF. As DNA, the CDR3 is TGTGCCAGCAGCTCCCTCGGACTAGCGGTCTACAATGAGCAGTTCTTC.

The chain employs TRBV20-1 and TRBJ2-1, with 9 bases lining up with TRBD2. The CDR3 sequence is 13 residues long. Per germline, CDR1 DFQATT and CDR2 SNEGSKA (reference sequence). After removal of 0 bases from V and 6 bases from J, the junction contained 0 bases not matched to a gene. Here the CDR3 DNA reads TGCAGTGCTAGAGAGGGACTAGCCAATGAGCAGTTCTTC. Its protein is CSAREGLANEQFF.

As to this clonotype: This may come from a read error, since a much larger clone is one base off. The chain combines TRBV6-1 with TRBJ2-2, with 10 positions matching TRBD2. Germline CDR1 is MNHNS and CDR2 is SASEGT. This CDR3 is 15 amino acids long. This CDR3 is CARSEDLAGAGELFF. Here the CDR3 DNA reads TGTGCCCGCAGTGAAGATCTAGCGGGAGCCGGGGAGCTGTTTTTT.